There are many counts of the clone carrying this TCR beta chain. The length of the CDR3 is 14 residues. Trimming removed 6 bases at V and 1 base at J, with 12 bases between. Germline values: CDR1 MGHDK, CDR2 SYGVNS. This entry is derived from a study of T-cell reconstitution after alpha-beta-depleted transplantation in children. The library targeted TCRbeta and was prepared with unique molecular identifiers. MiXCR, run by TCRdb on the PCR reads, gives a single entry per CDR3 protein. The data show more than 150,000 distinct CDR3 sequences, roughly 15% seen once. V and J are TRBV25-1 and TRBJ1-1, with TRBD1 as a possible D gene (6 bases). Sequenced material: PBMCs from the stem cell graft donor, taken from the stem cell graft. This receptor was taken from a human donor who donated a stem cell graft to a child with acute lymphoblastic leukemia. The CDR3 region has the DNA TGTGCCAGCAGGCGCCTAGGGGGGAACACTGAAGCTTTCTTT. Protein product: CASRRLGGNTEAFF.